The rows below give T cell receptor beta chains drawn from one sample of a study of blood T cell repertoires in COVID-19. Libraries were prepared by immunoSEQ multiplex PCR; TCRdb keeps only in-frame clonotypes and omits some of them. The profile shows 210,000 or so clones, roughly 90% of them singletons. Input material: peripheral blood. These receptors came from a man aged 45-65 years with acute or convalescent COVID-19. The CDR3 runs from the conserved cysteine through the conserved F or W. Fields, in order: CDR3 DNA, CDR3 protein, J gene, D gene, V gene. The D gene is left open where the match is weak.

DNA: TGTGCCAGCAGCTTGGTTAGCGGGAGGGGGTTCGAGCAGTACTTC; CDR3: CASSLVSGRGFEQYF; J: TRBJ2-7; D: TRBD2; V: TRBV5-4
DNA: TGTGCCAGCAGCTTGACTAGCGGACTTTACGAGCAGTACTTC; CDR3: CASSLTSGLYEQYF; J: TRBJ2-7; D: TRBD2; V: TRBV7-9
DNA: TGTGCCAGCAGTGAGCTCCCGGCTGTGGCGGAAGAGACCCAGTACTTC; CDR3: CASSELPAVAEETQYF; J: TRBJ2-5; D: .; V: TRBV6-1
DNA: TGTGCCAGTCACCCCGAGGCGCACTCTGGGGCCAACGTCCTGACTTTC; CDR3: CASHPEAHSGANVLTF; J: TRBJ2-6; D: .; V: TRBV2
DNA: TGTGCCAGCAACCGGGACAGAACTAGCAATGAGCAGTTCTTC; CDR3: CASNRDRTSNEQFF; J: TRBJ2-1; D: TRBD1; V: TRBV14
DNA: TGTGCCAGCAGCGCGCCTGGGACAGGGCACTATGGCTACACCTTC; CDR3: CASSAPGTGHYGYTF; J: TRBJ1-2; D: TRBD1; V: TRBV9
DNA: TGTGCCAGTAGTATGTGGCGGGGCCCCTCCGCAGATACGCAGTATTTT; CDR3: CASSMWRGPSADTQYF; J: TRBJ2-3; D: .; V: TRBV19
DNA: TGTGCCAGCAGTTACGCGACAGGTTCTAATTCACCCCTCCACTTT; CDR3: CASSYATGSNSPLHF; J: TRBJ1-6; D: .; V: TRBV6-2/TRBV6-3
DNA: TGTGCCAGCAGGACAGTCGATAGCAATCAGCCCCAGCATTTT; CDR3: CASRTVDSNQPQHF; J: TRBJ1-5; D: .; V: TRBV9
DNA: TGTGCCAGCAGTGAAGGGCAGTTGGTTTCCCTCCATCAGCCCCAGCATTTT; CDR3: CASSEGQLVSLHQPQHF; J: TRBJ1-5; D: .; V: TRBV2
DNA: TGTGCCAGCAGCCAAGGCGGTACTACAACTAATGAAAAACTGTTTTTT; CDR3: CASSQGGTTTNEKLFF; J: TRBJ1-4; D: .; V: TRBV4-2
DNA: TGTGCCAGCAGTACGCTCGGACAGGGCGGTCAGCCCCAGCATTTT; CDR3: CASSTLGQGGQPQHF; J: TRBJ1-5; D: TRBD1; V: TRBV27
DNA: TGTGCCAGCAGCCAGACAGTGGGAAATGGCTACACCTTC; CDR3: CASSQTVGNGYTF; J: TRBJ1-2; D: .; V: TRBV7-9
DNA: TGCGCCAGCAGCAGACTAGCGGGAGGGCCTGAGCAGTACTTC; CDR3: CASSRLAGGPEQYF; J: TRBJ2-7; D: TRBD2; V: TRBV5-1